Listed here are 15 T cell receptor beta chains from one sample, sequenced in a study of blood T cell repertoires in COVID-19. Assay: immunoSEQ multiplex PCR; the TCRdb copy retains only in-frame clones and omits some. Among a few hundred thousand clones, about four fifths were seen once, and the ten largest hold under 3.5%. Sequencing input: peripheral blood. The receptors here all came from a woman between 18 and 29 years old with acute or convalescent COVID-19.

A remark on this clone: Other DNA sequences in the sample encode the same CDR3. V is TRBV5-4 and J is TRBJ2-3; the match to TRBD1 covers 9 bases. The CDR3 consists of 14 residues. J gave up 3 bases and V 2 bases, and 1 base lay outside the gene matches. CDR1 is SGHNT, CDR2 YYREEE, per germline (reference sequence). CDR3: CASSLQGATDTQYF. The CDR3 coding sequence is TGTGCCAGCAGCTTACAGGGGGCGACAGATACGCAGTATTTT.

CDR3 sequence: CASSQGWIRASGSRAGELFF. DNA for the CDR3: TGCGCCAGCAGCCAAGGATGGATTAGGGCTAGCGGGAGCAGGGCCGGGGAGCTGTTTTTT. The chain is built from TRBV4-3 and TRBJ2-2; TRBD2 agrees at 10 bases. The CDR3 extends over 20 amino acids. V shed 1 base, J shed 6 bases, and the junction held 17 bases outside the gene matches. CDR1 and CDR2 (germline): LGHNA, YSLEER.

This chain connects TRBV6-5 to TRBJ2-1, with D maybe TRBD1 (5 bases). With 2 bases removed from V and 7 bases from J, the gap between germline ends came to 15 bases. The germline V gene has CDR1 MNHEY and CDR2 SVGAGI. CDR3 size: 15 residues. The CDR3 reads CASSYSPRQTNEQFF. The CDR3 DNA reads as TGTGCCAGCAGTTACAGCCCCCGACAGACAAATGAGCAGTTCTTC.

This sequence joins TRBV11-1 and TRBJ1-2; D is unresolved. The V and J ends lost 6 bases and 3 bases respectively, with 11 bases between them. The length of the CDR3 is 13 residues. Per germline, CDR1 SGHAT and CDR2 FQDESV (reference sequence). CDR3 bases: TGTGCCAGCAGTTCCGGGATCTACTATGGCTACACCTTC. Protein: CASSSGIYYGYTF. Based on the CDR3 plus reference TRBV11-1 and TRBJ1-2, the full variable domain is EAEVAQSPRYKITEKSQAVAFWCDPISGHATLYWYRQILGQGPELLVQFQDESVVDDSQLPKDRFSAERLKGVDSTLKIQPAELGDSAMYLCASSSGIYYGYTFGSGTRLTVV.

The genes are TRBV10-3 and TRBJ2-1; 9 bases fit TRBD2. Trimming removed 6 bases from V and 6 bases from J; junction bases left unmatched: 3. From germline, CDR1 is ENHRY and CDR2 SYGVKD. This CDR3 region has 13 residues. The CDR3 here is CAIRGLASNEQFF. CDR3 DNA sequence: TGTGCCATCAGGGGACTAGCTTCCAATGAGCAGTTCTTC.

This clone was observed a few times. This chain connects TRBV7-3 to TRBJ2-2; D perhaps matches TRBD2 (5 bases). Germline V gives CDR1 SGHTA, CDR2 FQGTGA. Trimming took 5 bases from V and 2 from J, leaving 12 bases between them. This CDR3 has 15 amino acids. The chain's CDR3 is CASSPPGLNTGELFF. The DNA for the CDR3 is TGTGCCAGCAGCCCCCCAGGACTTAACACCGGGGAGCTGTTTTTT.

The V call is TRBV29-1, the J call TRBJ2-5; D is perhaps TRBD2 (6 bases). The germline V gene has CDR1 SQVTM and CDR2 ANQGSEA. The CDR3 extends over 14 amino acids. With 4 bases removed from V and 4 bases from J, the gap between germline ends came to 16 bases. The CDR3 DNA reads TGCAGCGTTGCGGCCGATGGGGGGTCAGAGACCCAGTACTTC. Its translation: CSVAADGGSETQYF.

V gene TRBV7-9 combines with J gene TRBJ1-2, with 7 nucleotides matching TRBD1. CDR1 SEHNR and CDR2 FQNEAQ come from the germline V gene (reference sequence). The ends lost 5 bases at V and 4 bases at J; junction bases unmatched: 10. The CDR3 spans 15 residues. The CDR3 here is CASSPTTGPGYGYTF. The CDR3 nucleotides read TGTGCCAGCAGCCCGACGACAGGGCCGGGCTATGGCTACACCTTC.

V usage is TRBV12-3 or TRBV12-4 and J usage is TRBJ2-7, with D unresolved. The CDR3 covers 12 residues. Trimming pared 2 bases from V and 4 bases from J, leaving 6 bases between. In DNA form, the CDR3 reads TGTGCCAGCAGTTTACCGGGTTACGAGCAGTACTTC. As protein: CASSLPGYEQYF.

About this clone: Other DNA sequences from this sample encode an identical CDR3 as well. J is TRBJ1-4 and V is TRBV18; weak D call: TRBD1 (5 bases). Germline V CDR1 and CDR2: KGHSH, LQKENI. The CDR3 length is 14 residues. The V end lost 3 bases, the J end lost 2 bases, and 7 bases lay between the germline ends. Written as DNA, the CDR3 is TGTGCCAGCTCACCCCGGGGGACTAATGAAAAACTGTTTTTT. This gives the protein CASSPRGTNEKLFF.

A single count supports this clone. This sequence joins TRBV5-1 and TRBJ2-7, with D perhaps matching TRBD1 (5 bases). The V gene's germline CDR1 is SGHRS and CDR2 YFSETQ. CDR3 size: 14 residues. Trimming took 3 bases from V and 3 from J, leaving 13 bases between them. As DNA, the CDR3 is TGCGCCAGCAGCTCCAGTGGGGCCTTCTACGAGCAGTACTTC. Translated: CASSSSGAFYEQYF.

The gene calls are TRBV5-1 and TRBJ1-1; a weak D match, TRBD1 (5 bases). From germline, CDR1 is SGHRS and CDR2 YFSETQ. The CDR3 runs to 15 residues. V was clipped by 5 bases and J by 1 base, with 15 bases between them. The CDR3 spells CASRATGGTNTEAFF. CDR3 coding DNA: TGCGCCAGCAGAGCAACCGGGGGAACGAACACTGAAGCTTTCTTT.

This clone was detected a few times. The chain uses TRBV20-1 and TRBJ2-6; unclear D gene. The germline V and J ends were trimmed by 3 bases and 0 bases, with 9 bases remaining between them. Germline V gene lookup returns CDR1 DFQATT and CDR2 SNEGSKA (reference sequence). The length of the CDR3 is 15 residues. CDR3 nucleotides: TGCAGTGCTAGTGGGCAAACCTCTGGGGCCAACGTCCTGACTTTC. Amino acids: CSASGQTSGANVLTF.

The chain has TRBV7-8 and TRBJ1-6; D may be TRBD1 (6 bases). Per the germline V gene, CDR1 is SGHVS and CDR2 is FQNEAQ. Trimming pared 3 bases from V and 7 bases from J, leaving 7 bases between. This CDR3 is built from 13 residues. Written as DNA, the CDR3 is TGTGCCAGCAGCTTTCAGGGGAATTCACCCCTCCACTTT. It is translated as CASSFQGNSPLHF.

This CDR3 reads CATSDPRGYEQYF. CDR3 bases: TGTGCCACCAGTGACCCCAGGGGCTACGAGCAGTACTTC. This chain joins TRBV24-1 and TRBJ2-7; D might be TRBD1 (6 bases). V gave up 4 bases and J gave up 3 bases, with 9 bases separating them. This CDR3 is built from 13 residues. Germline values: CDR1 KGHDR, CDR2 SFDVKD.